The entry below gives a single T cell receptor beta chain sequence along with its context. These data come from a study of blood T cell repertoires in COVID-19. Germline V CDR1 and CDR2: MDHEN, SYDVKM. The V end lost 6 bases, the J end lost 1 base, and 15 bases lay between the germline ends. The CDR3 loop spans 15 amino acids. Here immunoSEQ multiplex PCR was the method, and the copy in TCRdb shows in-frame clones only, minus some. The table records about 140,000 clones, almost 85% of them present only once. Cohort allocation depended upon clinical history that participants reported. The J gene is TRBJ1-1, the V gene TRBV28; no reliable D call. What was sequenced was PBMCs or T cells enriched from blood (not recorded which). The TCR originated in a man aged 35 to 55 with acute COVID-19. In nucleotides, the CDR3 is TGTGCCAGCAGCTTACAGAGCGGGTGGAACACTGAAGCTTTCTTT. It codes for CASSLQSGWNTEAFF.